This record covers a single TCR beta chain. The entry originates in a study of blood T cell repertoires in COVID-19. Study background: PBMCs, B-cell-depleted T cells, or T cells provided the cDNA or gDNA that made up the material.

CDR1 and CDR2 (germline): SNHLY, FYNNEI. The ends were cut back, 4 bases at V and 5 bases at J, with 14 bases in the middle. The CDR3 runs 14 residues. Original handling: Scientists estimated how many nucleated cells there were by amplifying reference gene primers. Produced via immunoSEQ multiplex PCR; TCRdb's table is partial and in-frame only. Clonal size and the V and J genes are those of that table, whereas D and trimming came from the DNA. The sample has about 50,000 clones; 85% to 95% are singletons. This chain joins TRBV2 and TRBJ1-1; D is perhaps TRBD1 (5 bases). The origin of this receptor is a woman of 80 years or more with acute or convalescent COVID-19. The sequenced material came from peripheral blood. CDR3 in amino acids: CASSGLGLGTEAFF. CDR3 DNA sequence: TGTGCCAGCAGTGGACTGGGACTGGGGACTGAAGCTTTCTTT.